The source of this T cell receptor (beta chain) is a study of blood T cell repertoires in COVID-19. There are 14 residues in the CDR3. Trimming removed 6 bases at V and 4 bases at J, with 18 bases between. Germline values: CDR1 GTSNPN, CDR2 SVGIG (reference sequence). Data came from immunoSEQ multiplex PCR; TCRdb stores just in-frame clones and leaves some out. The profile covers around 64,000 clones, with 65% to 85% appearing a single time and roughly 49% taken by the ten largest. Sequences were obtained from PBMCs or T cells enriched from blood (not recorded which). The receptor comes from a woman aged 55-69 years who had been exposed to COVID-19. The V call is TRBV30, the J call TRBJ1-2, with D uncertain. CDR3 amino acids: CACQTLGSGYGYTF. For the CDR3, the DNA is TGTGCCTGTCAAACTCTAGGCAGCGGCTATGGCTACACCTTC.